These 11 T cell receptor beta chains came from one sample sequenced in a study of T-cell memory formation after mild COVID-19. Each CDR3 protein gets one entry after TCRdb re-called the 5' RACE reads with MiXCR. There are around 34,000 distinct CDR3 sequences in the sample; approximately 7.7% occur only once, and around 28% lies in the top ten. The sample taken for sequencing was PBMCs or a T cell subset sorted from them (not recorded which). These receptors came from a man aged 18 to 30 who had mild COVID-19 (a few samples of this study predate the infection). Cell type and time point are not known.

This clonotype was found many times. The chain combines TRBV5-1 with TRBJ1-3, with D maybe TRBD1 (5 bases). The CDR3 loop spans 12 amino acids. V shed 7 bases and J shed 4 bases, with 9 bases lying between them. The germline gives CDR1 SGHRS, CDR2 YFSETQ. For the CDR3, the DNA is TGCGCCAGCCGGGACGTCGGAAACACCATATATTTT. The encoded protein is CASRDVGNTIYF.

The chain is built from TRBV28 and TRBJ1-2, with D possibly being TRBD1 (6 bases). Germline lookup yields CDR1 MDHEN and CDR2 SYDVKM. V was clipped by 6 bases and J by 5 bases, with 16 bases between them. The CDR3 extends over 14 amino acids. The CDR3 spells CASRPTGQMYGYTF. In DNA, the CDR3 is TGTGCCAGCAGGCCCACCGGACAGATGTATGGCTACACCTTC.

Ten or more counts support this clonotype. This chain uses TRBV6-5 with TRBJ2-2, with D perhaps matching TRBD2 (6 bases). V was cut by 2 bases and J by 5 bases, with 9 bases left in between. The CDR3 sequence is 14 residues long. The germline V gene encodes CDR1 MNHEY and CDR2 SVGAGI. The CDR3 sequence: CASSYLGLTGELFF. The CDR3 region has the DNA TGTGCCAGCAGTTACCTGGGACTTACCGGGGAGCTGTTTTTT.

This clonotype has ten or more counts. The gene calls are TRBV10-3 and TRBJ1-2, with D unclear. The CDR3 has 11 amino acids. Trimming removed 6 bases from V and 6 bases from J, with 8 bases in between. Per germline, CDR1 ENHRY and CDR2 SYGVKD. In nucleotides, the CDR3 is TGTGCCATCAGATGGGGAGATGGCTACACCTTC. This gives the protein CAIRWGDGYTF.

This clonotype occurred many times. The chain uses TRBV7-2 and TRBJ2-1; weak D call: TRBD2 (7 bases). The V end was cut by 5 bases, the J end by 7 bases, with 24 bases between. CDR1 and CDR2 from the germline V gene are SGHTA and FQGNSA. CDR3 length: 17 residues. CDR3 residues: CASSPRGGGGRRNEQFF. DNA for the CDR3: TGTGCCAGCAGCCCTCGTGGGGGGGGCGGGCGCAGGAATGAGCAGTTCTTC.

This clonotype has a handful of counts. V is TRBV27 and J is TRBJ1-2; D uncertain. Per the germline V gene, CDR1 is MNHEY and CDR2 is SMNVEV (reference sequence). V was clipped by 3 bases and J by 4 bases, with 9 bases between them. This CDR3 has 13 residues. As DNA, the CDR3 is TGTGCCAGCAGTTTTGGCGGATCCTATGGCTACACCTTC. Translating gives CASSFGGSYGYTF.

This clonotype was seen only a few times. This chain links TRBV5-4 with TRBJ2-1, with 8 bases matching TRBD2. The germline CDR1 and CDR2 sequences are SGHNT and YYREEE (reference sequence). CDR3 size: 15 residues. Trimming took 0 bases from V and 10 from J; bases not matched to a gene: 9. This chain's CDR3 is CASSLGTGGPREQFF. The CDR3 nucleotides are TGTGCCAGCAGCTTGGGAACGGGGGGGCCACGAGAGCAGTTCTTC.

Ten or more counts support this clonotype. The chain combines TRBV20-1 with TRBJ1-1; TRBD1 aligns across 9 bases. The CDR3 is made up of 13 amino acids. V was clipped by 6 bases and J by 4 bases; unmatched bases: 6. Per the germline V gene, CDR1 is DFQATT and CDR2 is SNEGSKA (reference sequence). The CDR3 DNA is TGCAGTGCCCCGGACAGGGGAGGCACTGAAGCTTTCTTT. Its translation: CSAPDRGGTEAFF.

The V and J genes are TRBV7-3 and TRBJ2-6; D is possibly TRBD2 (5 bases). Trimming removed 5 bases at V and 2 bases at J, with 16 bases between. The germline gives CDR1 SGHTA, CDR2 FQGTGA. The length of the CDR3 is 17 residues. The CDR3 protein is CASSVNGAGTGANVLTF. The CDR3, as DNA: TGTGCCAGCAGCGTGAACGGCGCGGGCACTGGGGCCAACGTCCTGACTTTC.

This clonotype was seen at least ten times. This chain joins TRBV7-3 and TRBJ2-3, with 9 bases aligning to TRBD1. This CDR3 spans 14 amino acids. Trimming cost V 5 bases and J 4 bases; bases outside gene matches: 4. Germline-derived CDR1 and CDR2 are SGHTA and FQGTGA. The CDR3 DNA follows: TGTGCCAGCAGCATCAGACAGGGGGCAGATACGCAGTATTTT. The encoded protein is CASSIRQGADTQYF.

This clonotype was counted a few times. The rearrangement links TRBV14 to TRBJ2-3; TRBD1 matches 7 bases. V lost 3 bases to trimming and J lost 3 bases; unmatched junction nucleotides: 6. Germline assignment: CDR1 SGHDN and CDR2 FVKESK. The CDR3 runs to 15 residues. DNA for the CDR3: TGTGCCAGCAGCCACCGGACAGGAGATACAGATACGCAGTATTTT. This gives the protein CASSHRTGDTDTQYF.